This T cell receptor beta chain was sequenced in a study of blood T cell repertoires in COVID-19. Study summary: Both acute and convalescent COVID-19 samples were obtained from the United States, Italy and Spain. Nucleic acid was either cDNA or gDNA, and it came from T cells, B-cell-depleted T cells, or PBMCs.

In the source study's methods: From reference gene primer amplification, estimates of nucleated cell counts were derived. Profiling relied on immunoSEQ multiplex PCR, and the TCRdb table lists in-frame clones only, not all of them. V and J calls and clone size are as listed in that table; D and trimming were resolved from the DNA. The table records 55,000 to 75,000 clones, 72% of them present only once. CDR1 SGHVS and CDR2 FNYEAQ come from the germline V gene. Trimming stripped 5 bases from V and 8 bases from J, with 15 bases between. This CDR3 has 13 amino acids. The origin of this receptor is a woman between 65 and 79 years old with COVID-19, enrolled during active disease. Sample: peripheral blood. The chain joins TRBV7-6 to TRBJ1-2, with D hard to call. CDR3 DNA sequence: TGTGCCAGCAGCCCCGGATCCGGCGGGGGCTACACCTTC. Its protein product is CASSPGSGGGYTF.